The 12 T cell receptor beta chains listed next were all sequenced from one sample in a study of T cells in Graves' hyperthyroidism and ophthalmopathy. RNA transcripts served as the template for amplifying TCR beta CDR3 regions. The TCR CDR3 was amplified in a first-round RT-PCR using the HTBI primer set. TCRdb recomputed calls from the multiplex PCR reads with MiXCR, one row per CDR3 protein. The sample yields 450,000 to 700,000 distinct CDR3 sequences, roughly 50% seen once. Material for sequencing was peripheral blood or thyroid tissue (not recorded which). These receptors were collected from an adult woman with Graves' disease, either hyperthyroidism or ophthalmopathy (not recorded which).

This chain connects TRBV2 to TRBJ2-5, with 10 positions matching TRBD2. There are 15 residues in the CDR3. Germline CDR1 reads SNHLY; CDR2 reads FYNNEI. The junction had 9 bases not matched to a gene; V was cut back by 6 bases and J by 5 bases. The CDR3 DNA is TGTGCCAGCAGACGAACTAGCGGGGACTTTGAGACCCAGTACTTC. Its protein is CASRRTSGDFETQYF.

The chain is built from TRBV9 and TRBJ2-5, with 7 bases lining up with TRBD2. The CDR3 has 16 amino acids. CDR1 is SGDLS and CDR2 is YYNGEE in the germline V gene. V gave up 0 bases and J gave up 3 bases; unmatched junction bases: 8. In nucleotides, the CDR3 is TGTGCCAGCAGCGTAGCCGGTGGGACTAAAGAAGAGACCCAGTACTTC. Translating it yields CASSVAGGTKEETQYF.

This chain links TRBV20-1 with TRBJ1-1, with D maybe TRBD1 (6 bases). The CDR3 has 13 residues. CDR1 and CDR2 (germline): DFQATT, SNEGSKA (reference sequence). The CDR3 spells CTPPRTVAGEAFF. The DNA of the CDR3 is TGCACCCCTCCCAGGACAGTTGCAGGAGAAGCTTTCTTT.

This clonotype was found a few times. No conserved phenylalanine or tryptophan ends this CDR3, so it is likely a read error. No DNA is shown, since the ends of the CDR3 on it are uncertain; the CDR3 is the one TCRdb lists. V is TRBV14 and J is TRBJ1-6; TRBD1, the table's D call, lacks a check against the DNA. Termini included, the CDR3 measures 8 amino acids. Germline CDR1 is SGHDN and CDR2 is FVKESK. The CDR3 region is CASSHPVR.

The gene calls are TRBV24-1 and TRBJ1-1, with D tentatively TRBD1 (5 bases). CDR3 length: 11 residues. Looked up from germline, CDR1 is KGHDR and CDR2 is SFDVKD. V lost 6 bases and J 8 bases, leaving 9 bases between the germline ends. As DNA, the CDR3 is TGTGCCACCAGTTCCGGGGACGAAGCTTTCTTT. Its protein product is CATSSGDEAFF.

Of note for this clonotype: Compared with germline, one end of the junction differs, possibly owing to a read error. The CDR3 is CASSEFHTGVPSPLHF. The CDR3 nucleotides are TGTGCCAGCAGTGAATTCCACACAGGGGTTCCATCACCCCTCCACTTT. This sequence joins TRBV10-3 and TRBJ1-6; 7 bases line up with TRBD1. This CDR3 is built from 16 residues. Germline V gene lookup returns CDR1 ENHRY and CDR2 SYGVKD.

The chain uses TRBV10-3 and TRBJ2-7; TRBD2 agrees at 11 bases. This CDR3 has 14 residues. The germline V gene has CDR1 ENHRY and CDR2 SYGVKD. The CDR3 region is CARGGTSGAYEQYF. For the CDR3, the DNA is TGTGCTAGAGGCGGGACTAGCGGAGCCTACGAGCAGTACTTC.

This chain joins TRBV7-7 and TRBJ2-3; 7 bases align to TRBD1. This CDR3 contains 15 residues. Unmatched junction bases numbered 7, after V lost 3 bases and J lost 4 bases. Looked up from germline, CDR1 is SSHAT and CDR2 is FNYEAQ (reference sequence). CDR3 in DNA: TGTGCCAGCAGCTTGGGACAGCAGGAGGCAGATACGCAGTATTTT. Translation gives CASSLGQQEADTQYF. Full variable domain (outside the CDR3, taken from reference TRBV7-7 and TRBJ2-3): GAGVSQSPRYKVTKRGQDVTLRCDPISSHATLYWYQQALGQGPEFLTYFNYEAQPDKSGLPSDRFSAERPEGSISTLTIQRTEQRDSAMYRCASSLGQQEADTQYFGPGTRLTVL.

The J gene is TRBJ1-2, the V gene TRBV29-1, with 7 bases fitting TRBD1. The V and J ends lost 5 bases and 4 bases, in that order; junction bases with no gene match: 10. CDR3 length: 14 residues. The V gene's germline CDR1 is SQVTM and CDR2 ANQGSEA. CDR3 nucleotides: TGCAGCGTTTCACAGGGGAGCGGCCTCTATGGCTACACCTTC. It is translated as CSVSQGSGLYGYTF.

This clonotype was seen more than once but under ten times. This chain joins TRBV12-5 and TRBJ2-7; TRBD2 matches at 7 bases. The V segment lost 0 bases and the J segment 7 bases; nucleotides outside the gene matches: 18. Germline CDR1 is LGHNT and CDR2 is FRNRAP. The CDR3 has 18 amino acids. CDR3 sequence (DNA): TGTGCTAGTGGTTTGGTAGGCCCTTTTGGTGGGAGGGCATTTGAGCAGTACTTC. Its protein product is CASGLVGPFGGRAFEQYF.

The rearrangement links TRBV7-8 to TRBJ1-3, with no clear D. The germline V gene has CDR1 SGHVS and CDR2 FQNEAQ. The CDR3 has 14 amino acids. Trimming pared 5 bases from V and 2 bases from J, leaving 10 bases between. CDR3 coding DNA: TGTGCCAGCAGCCGCCTCCGGGCTGGAAACACCATATATTTT. It translates to CASSRLRAGNTIYF.

This clonotype was seen many times. The rearrangement links TRBV7-2 to TRBJ2-7; D might be TRBD2 (6 bases). Germline CDR1 reads SGHTA; CDR2 reads FQGNSA. V lost 0 bases, J lost 2 bases, and 11 bases lay in between. CDR3 length: 15 amino acids. The CDR3 loop reads CASSLAHGGTYEQYF. The DNA of the CDR3 is TGTGCCAGCAGCTTAGCCCACGGGGGAACCTACGAGCAGTACTTC.